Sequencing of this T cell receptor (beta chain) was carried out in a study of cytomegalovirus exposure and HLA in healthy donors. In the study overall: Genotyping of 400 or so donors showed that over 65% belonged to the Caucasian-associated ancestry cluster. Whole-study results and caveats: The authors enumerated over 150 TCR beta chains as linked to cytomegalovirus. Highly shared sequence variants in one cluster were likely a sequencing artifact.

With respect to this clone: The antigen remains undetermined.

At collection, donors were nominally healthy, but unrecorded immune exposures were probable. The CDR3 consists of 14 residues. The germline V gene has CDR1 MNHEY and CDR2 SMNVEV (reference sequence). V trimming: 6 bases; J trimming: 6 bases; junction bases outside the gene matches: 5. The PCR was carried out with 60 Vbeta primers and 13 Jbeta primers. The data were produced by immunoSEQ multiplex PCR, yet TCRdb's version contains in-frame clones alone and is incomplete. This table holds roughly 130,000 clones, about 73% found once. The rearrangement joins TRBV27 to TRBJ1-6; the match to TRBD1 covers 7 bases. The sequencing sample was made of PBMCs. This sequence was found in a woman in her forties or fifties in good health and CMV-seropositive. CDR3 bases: TGTGCCAGCAGCCGCGGGACAGTTAATTCACCCCTCCACTTT. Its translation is CASSRGTVNSPLHF.